Following are 10 T cell receptor beta chains from one sample sequenced in a study of T cell responses to AZD1222 COVID-19 vaccine. Profiling relied on immunoSEQ multiplex PCR, and the TCRdb table lists in-frame clones only, not all of them. Here the sample spans 100,000 to 150,000 clones, around 94% being singletons. Sequencing used peripheral blood, obtained on day 0 of AZD1222 vaccination. Receptors originate from an adult in good health.

The V and J genes are TRBV19 and TRBJ1-1; 9 bases map to TRBD1. CDR3 length: 13 amino acids. J was trimmed by 5 bases and V by 9 bases; bases with no gene match: 7. Germline V gene lookup returns CDR1 LNHDA and CDR2 SQIVND (reference sequence). The CDR3 spells CASTGQGHTEAFF. The CDR3 DNA follows: TGTGCCAGCACGGGACAGGGTCATACTGAAGCTTTCTTT.

V is TRBV27 and J is TRBJ2-5; D might be TRBD1 (5 bases). V was pared by 6 bases and J by 4 bases, with 9 bases between. CDR3 size: 12 residues. Germline assignment: CDR1 MNHEY and CDR2 SMNVEV (reference sequence). The CDR3 reads CASRRQGETQYF. The CDR3 coding sequence is TGTGCCAGCAGGCGGCAGGGAGAGACCCAGTACTTC.

The chain joins TRBV2 to TRBJ1-1; D not certain. Germline assignment: CDR1 SNHLY and CDR2 FYNNEI. This CDR3 is 13 amino acids long. V lost 1 base to trimming and J lost 3 bases, with 6 bases between them. The CDR3 bases are TGTGCCAGCAGTGAAGTAAGGTACACTGAAGCTTTCTTT. Its protein product is CASSEVRYTEAFF.

The sample holds a few counts of this clone. This chain joins TRBV7-2 and TRBJ2-4; D not resolved. V was shortened by 2 bases and J by 8 bases, with 13 bases between the two germline ends. The CDR3 runs 14 residues. Germline V gene lookup returns CDR1 SGHTA and CDR2 FQGNSA. CDR3 DNA sequence: TGTGCCAGCAGCTTAACGGGCCGTAGGGACATTCAGTACTTC. Translated: CASSLTGRRDIQYF.

The chain couples TRBV24-1 to TRBJ2-3; 12 bases align to TRBD2. The CDR3 consists of 16 residues. Germline-derived CDR1 and CDR2 are KGHDR and SFDVKD. The V and J ends lost 3 bases and 6 bases, in that order; junction bases with no gene match: 6. The CDR3 DNA sequence: TGTGCCACCAGTGATCCTAGCGGGGGGGCTGGGGATACGCAGTATTTT. Its protein product is CATSDPSGGAGDTQYF.

To note about this clone: The same CDR3 is also encoded by other DNA sequences in this sample. This chain links TRBV30 with TRBJ1-2, with D perhaps matching TRBD1 (5 bases). Trimming took off 2 bases at V and 7 bases at J, with 14 bases between the two ends. In germline, CDR1 is GTSNPN, CDR2 SVGIG (reference sequence). CDR3 length equals 13 residues. CDR3 sequence reads: CAWSPALGGGYTF. The CDR3 DNA follows: TGTGCCTGGAGTCCAGCCCTCGGGGGTGGCTACACCTTC.

V usage is TRBV12-3 or TRBV12-4 and J usage is TRBJ1-1; the D is unclear. The CDR3 runs 13 residues. Deletions cut 7 bases from V and 1 base from J, with 10 bases between. CDR3 residues: CASTTDWNTEAFF. The CDR3 DNA is TGTGCCAGCACCACGGACTGGAACACTGAAGCTTTCTTT.

V gene TRBV10-3 combines with J gene TRBJ1-3; D is possibly TRBD1 (6 bases). Trimming removed 10 bases at V and 0 bases at J, with 13 bases between. Germline V gene data show CDR1 as ENHRY and CDR2 as SYGVKD. The CDR3 totals 14 residues. The CDR3 here is CATTHRDSGNTIYF. CDR3 nucleotide sequence: TGTGCCACAACACACAGGGACTCTGGAAACACCATATATTTT.

The chain links TRBV15 to TRBJ2-2; tentative D call: TRBD1 (5 bases). V lost 0 bases and J 6 bases, leaving 23 bases between the germline ends. Germline loops: CDR1 LNHNV, CDR2 YYDKDF (reference sequence). The CDR3 runs to 19 residues. The CDR3 coding sequence is TGTGCCACCAGCAGAGATGGGGCAGGGTATTCAGTTGGGTCCGGGGAGCTGTTTTTT. This codes for CATSRDGAGYSVGSGELFF.

J is TRBJ2-2 and V is TRBV6-5; possibly TRBD1 for D (5 bases). The CDR3 runs to 15 residues. The germline V and J ends were trimmed by 0 bases and 15 bases, with 20 bases remaining between them. Germline CDR1 reads MNHEY; CDR2 reads SVGAGI. The CDR3 DNA is TGTGCCAGCAGTTACTCGGGAACCGGTGCAGGGAAGGTGTTTTTT. Translated: CASSYSGTGAGKVFF.